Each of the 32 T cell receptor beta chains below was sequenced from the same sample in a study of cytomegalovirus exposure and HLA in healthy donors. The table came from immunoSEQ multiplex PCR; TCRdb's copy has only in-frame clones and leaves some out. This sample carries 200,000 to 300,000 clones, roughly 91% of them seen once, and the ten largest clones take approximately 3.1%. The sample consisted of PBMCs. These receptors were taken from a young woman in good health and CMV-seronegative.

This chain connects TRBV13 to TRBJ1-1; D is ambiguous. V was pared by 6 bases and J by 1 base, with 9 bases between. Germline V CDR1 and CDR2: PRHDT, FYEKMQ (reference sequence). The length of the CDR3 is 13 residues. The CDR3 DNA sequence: TGTGCCAGCAGGCTGGTTGGGAACACTGAAGCTTTCTTT. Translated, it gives CASRLVGNTEAFF. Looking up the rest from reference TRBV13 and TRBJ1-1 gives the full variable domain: AAGVIQSPRHLIKEKRETATLKCYPIPRHDTVYWYQQGPGQDPQFLISFYEKMQSDKGSIPDRFSAQQFSDYHSELNMSSLELGDSALYFCASRLVGNTEAFFGQGTRLTVV.

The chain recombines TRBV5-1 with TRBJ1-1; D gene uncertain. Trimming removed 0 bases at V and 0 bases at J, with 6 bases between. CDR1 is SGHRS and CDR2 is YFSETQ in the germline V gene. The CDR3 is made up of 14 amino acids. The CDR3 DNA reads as TGCGCCAGCAGCTTGGACCCGATGAACACTGAAGCTTTCTTT. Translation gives CASSLDPMNTEAFF. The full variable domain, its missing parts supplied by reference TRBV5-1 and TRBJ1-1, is KAGVTQTPRYLIKTRGQQVTLSCSPISGHRSVSWYQQTPGQGLQFLFEYFSETQRNKGNFPGRFSGRQFSNSRSEMNVSTLELGDSALYLCASSLDPMNTEAFFGQGTRLTVV.

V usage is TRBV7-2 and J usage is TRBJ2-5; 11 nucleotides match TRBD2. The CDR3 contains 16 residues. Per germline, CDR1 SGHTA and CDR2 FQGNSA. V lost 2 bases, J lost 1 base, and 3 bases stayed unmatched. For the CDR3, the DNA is TGTGCCAGCAGCTTATCCCTAGCGGGAGGCCAAGAGACCCAGTACTTC. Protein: CASSLSLAGGQETQYF.

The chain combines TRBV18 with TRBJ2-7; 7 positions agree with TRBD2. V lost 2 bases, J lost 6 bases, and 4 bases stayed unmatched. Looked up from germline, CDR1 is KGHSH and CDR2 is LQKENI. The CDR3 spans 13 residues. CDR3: CASSPGRDLEQYF. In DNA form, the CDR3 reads TGTGCCAGCTCACCAGGGAGGGATCTCGAGCAGTACTTC.

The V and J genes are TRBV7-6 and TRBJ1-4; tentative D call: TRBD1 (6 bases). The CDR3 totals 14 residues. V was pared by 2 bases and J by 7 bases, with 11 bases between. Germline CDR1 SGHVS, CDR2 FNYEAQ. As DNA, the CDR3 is TGTGCCAGCAGCTTAAACCGGGGGGCTGAAAAACTGTTTTTT. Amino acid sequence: CASSLNRGAEKLFF.

The DNA for the CDR3 is TGTGCCAGCAGCTTCGATCAGTGGTCGGGCGAGCAGTACTTC. Protein sequence: CASSFDQWSGEQYF. The J gene is TRBJ2-7, the V gene TRBV7-3; D ambiguous. V was shortened by 3 bases and J by 6 bases, with 15 bases between the two germline ends. CDR3 length: 14 amino acids. From germline, CDR1 is SGHTA and CDR2 FQGTGA.

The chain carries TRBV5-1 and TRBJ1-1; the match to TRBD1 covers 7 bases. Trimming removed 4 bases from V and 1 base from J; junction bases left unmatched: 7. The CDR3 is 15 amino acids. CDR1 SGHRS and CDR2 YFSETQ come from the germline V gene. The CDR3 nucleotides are TGCGCCAGCAGCCCCTCTGGGACAGCGAACACTGAAGCTTTCTTT. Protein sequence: CASSPSGTANTEAFF.

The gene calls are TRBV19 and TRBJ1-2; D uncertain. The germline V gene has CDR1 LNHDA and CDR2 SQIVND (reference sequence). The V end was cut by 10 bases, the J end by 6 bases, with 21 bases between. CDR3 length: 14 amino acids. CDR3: CATARLDSPHGYTF. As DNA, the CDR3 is TGTGCCACTGCTCGTCTCGATTCGCCGCATGGCTACACCTTC.

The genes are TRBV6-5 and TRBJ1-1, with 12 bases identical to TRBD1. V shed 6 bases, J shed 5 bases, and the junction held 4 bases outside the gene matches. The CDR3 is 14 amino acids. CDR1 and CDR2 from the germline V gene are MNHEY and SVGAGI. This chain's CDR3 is CASRGQGAWTEAFF. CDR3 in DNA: TGTGCCAGCAGGGGACAGGGGGCTTGGACTGAAGCTTTCTTT.

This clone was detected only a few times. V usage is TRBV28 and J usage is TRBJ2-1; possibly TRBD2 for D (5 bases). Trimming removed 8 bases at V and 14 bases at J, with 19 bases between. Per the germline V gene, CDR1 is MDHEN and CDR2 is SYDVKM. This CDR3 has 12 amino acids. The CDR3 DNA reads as TGTGCCAGCGGAGGTCTACTCGACGATAAGTTCTTC. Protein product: CASGGLLDDKFF.

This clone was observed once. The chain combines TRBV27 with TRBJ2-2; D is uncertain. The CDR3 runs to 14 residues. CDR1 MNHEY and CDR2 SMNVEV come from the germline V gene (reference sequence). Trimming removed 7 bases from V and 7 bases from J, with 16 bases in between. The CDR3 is CASTQSNPHGELFF. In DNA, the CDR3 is TGTGCCAGCACCCAAAGTAACCCCCACGGGGAGCTGTTTTTT.

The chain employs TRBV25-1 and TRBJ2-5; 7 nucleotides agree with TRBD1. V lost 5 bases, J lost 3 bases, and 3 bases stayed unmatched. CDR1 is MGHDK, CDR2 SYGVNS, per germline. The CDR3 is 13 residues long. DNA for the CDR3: TGTGCCAGCAGTAGACAGGGAGAAGAGACCCAGTACTTC. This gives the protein CASSRQGEETQYF.

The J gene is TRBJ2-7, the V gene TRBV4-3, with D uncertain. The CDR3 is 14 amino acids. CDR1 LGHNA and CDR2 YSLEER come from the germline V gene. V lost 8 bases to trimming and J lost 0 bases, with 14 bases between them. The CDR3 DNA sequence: TGCGCCAGCGCACCCGATGGTCCCTCCTACGAGCAGTACTTC. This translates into CASAPDGPSYEQYF.

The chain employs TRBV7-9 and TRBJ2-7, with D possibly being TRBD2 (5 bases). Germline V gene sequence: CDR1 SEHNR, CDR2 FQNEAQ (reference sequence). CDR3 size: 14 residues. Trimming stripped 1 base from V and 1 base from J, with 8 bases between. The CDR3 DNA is TGTGCCAGCAGCTTAGTTTCGGGGTCCTACGAGCAGTACTTC. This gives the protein CASSLVSGSYEQYF.

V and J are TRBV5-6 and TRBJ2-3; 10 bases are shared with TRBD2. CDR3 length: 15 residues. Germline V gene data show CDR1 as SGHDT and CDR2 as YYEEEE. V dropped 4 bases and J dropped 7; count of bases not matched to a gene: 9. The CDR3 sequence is CASSGETSGPYTQYF. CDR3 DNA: TGTGCCAGCAGCGGGGAGACTAGCGGGCCCTATACGCAGTATTTT.

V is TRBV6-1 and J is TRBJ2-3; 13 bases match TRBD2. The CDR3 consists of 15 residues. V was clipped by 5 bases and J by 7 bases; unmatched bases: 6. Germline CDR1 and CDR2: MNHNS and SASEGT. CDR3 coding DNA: TGTGCCAGCAGTCGGACTAGCGGGAGTGCCCATACGCAGTATTTT. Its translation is CASSRTSGSAHTQYF.

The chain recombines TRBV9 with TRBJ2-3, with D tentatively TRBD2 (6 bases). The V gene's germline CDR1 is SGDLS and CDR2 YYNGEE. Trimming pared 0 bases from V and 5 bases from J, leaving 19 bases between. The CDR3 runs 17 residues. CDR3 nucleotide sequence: TGTGCCAGCAGCGTAGACCCCGGGGCTAGCGTTCGAGATACGCAGTATTTT. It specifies CASSVDPGASVRDTQYF.

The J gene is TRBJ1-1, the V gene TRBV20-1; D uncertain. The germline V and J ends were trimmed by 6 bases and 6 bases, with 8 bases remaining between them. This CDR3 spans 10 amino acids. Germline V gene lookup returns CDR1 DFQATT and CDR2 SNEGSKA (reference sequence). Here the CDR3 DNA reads TGCAGTGCCGGCCCGGCTGAAGCTTTCTTT. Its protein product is CSAGPAEAFF.

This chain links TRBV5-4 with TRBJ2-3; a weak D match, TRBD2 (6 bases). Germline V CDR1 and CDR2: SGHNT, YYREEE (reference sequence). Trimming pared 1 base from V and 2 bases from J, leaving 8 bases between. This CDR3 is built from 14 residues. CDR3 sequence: CASSLPGATDTQYF. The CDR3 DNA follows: TGTGCCAGCAGCTTGCCGGGAGCCACAGATACGCAGTATTTT.

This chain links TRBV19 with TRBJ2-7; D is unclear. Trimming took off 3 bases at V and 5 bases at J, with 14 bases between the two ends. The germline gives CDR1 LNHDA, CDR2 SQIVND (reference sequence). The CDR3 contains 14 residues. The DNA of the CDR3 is TGTGCCAGTAGTATTATGCATCAGCACGACGAGCAGTACTTC. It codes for CASSIMHQHDEQYF.

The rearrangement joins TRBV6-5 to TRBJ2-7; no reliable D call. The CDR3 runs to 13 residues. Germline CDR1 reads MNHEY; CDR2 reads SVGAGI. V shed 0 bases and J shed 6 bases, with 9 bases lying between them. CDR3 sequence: CASSYSPIFEQYF. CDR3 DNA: TGTGCCAGCAGTTACTCTCCCATTTTCGAGCAGTACTTC.

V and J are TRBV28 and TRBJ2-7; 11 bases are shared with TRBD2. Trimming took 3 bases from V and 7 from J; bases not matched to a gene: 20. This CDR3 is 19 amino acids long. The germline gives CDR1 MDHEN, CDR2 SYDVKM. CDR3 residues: CASSFWGRRGLAERGEQYF. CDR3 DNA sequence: TGTGCCAGCAGTTTTTGGGGACGAAGGGGACTAGCGGAAAGAGGGGAGCAGTACTTC.

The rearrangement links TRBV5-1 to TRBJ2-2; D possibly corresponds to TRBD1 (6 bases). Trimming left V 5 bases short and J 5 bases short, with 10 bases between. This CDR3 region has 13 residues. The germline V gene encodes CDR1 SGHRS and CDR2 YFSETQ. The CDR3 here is CASRTDRTGELFF. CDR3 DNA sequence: TGCGCCAGCAGAACAGACAGGACCGGGGAGCTGTTTTTT.

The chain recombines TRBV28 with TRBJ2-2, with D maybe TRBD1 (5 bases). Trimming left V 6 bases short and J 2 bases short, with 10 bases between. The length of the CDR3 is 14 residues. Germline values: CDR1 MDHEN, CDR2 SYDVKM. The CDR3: CASSLTDNTGELFF. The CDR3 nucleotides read TGTGCCAGCAGCTTGACAGACAACACCGGGGAGCTGTTTTTT.

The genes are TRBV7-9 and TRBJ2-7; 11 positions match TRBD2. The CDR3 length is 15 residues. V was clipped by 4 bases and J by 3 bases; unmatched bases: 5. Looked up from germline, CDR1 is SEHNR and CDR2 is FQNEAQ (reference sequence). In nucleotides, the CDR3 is TGTGCCAGCAGCTCCGGGACTAGCGGCGGCTACGAGCAGTACTTC. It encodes CASSSGTSGGYEQYF.

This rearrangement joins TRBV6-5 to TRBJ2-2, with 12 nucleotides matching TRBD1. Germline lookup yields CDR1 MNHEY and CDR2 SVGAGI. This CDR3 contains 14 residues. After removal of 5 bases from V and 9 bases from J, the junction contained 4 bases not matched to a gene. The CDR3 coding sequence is TGTGCCAGCAGTCCGGGACAGGGGGCCCGGGAGCTGTTTTTT. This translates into CASSPGQGARELFF.

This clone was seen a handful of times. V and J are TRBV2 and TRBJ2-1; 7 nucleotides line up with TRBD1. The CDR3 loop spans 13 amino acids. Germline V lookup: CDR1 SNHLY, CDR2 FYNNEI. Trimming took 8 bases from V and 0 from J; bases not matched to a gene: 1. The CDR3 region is CASRDSSYNEQFF. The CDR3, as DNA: TGTGCCAGCCGGGACAGCTCCTACAATGAGCAGTTCTTC.

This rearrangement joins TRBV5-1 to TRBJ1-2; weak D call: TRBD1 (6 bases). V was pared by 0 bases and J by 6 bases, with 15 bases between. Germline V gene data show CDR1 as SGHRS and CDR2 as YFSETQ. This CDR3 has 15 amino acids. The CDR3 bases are TGCGCCAGCAGCTTGGCCCAGGCAGGGGCGGATGGCTACACCTTC. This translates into CASSLAQAGADGYTF.

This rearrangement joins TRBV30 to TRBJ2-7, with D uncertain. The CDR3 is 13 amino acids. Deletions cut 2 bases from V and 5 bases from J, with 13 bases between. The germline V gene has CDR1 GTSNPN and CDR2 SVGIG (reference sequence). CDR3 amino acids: CAWSLQSLHEQYF. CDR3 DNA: TGTGCCTGGAGTTTACAGTCATTACACGAGCAGTACTTC. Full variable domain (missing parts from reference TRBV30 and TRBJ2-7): SQTIHQWPATLVQPVGSPLSLECTVEGTSNPNLYWYRQAAGRGLQLLFYSVGIGQISSEVPQNLSASRPQDRQFILSSKKLLLSDSGFYLCAWSLQSLHEQYFGPGTRLTVT.

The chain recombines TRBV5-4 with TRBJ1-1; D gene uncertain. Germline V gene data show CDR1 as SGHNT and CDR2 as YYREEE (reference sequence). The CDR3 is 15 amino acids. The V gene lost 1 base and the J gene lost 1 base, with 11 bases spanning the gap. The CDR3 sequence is CASSLRVGSNTEAFF. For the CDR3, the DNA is TGTGCCAGCAGCTTGAGGGTGGGTTCGAACACTGAAGCTTTCTTT.

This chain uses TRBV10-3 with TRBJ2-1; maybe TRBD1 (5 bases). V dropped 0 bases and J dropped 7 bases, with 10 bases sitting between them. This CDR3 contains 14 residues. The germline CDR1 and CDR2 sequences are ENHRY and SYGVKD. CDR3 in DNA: TGTGCCATCAGTGAGTCGATGGCAGGGAATGAGCAGTTCTTC. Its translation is CAISESMAGNEQFF.

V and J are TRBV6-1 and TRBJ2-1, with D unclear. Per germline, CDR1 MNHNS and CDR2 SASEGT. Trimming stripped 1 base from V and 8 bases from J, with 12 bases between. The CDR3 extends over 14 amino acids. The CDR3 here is CASSEVLSPHEQFF. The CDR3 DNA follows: TGTGCCAGCAGTGAAGTCCTCTCGCCTCATGAGCAGTTCTTC.